This TCR beta chain was captured in a study of blood T cell repertoires in COVID-19. TCRdb keeps only in-frame clones here, not all; method: immunoSEQ multiplex PCR. The sample consists of roughly 200,000 clones, around nine tenths of them appearing once. The CDR3 has 15 residues. V dropped 0 bases and J dropped 7; count of bases not matched to a gene: 4. Germline-derived CDR1 and CDR2 are LGHDT and YNNKEL (reference sequence). Material: peripheral blood. The sequence was obtained from a middle-aged man with acute or convalescent COVID-19. The chain uses TRBV3-1 (or the pseudogene TRBV3-2) and TRBJ2-2, with TRBD1 identical over 8 bases. CDR3 DNA: TGTGCCAGCAGCCAAGACGACAGGGGATACGGGGAGCTGTTTTTT. Encoded protein: CASSQDDRGYGELFF.